The 4 T cell receptor beta chains listed next were all sequenced from one sample in a study of T cell repertoires in cytomegalovirus infection. Antigens for these TCRs are unknown. TCRdb re-called the reads through MiXCR, storing one row per CDR3 protein. The table lists some 700,000 distinct CDR3 sequences, roughly 33% of them singletons. The sample in question was cultured PBMCs, obtained from culture after CMV antigen stimulation. Every receptor here comes from a human donor in good health (CMV status not recorded). Some clones in this sample may be carry-over from other donors' samples.

Many counts were recorded for this clonotype. This chain joins TRBV7-2 and TRBJ1-1; D is unclear. CDR1 SGHTA and CDR2 FQGNSA come from the germline V gene. Trimming took 1 base from V and 10 from J, leaving 13 bases between them. This CDR3 is 13 amino acids long. Here the CDR3 DNA reads TGTGCCAGCAGCTTAGAAGCTCAGATGAGAGCTTTCTTT. Its translation: CASSLEAQMRAFF.

The rearrangement joins TRBV7-2 to TRBJ1-6; 10 nucleotides align to TRBD1. V trimming: 2 bases; J trimming: 12 bases; junction bases outside the gene matches: 7. The CDR3 length is 15 residues. Looked up from germline, CDR1 is SGHTA and CDR2 is FQGNSA. CDR3 DNA sequence: TGTGCCAGCAGCTTAAGGGGGACAGGGGAGGAACCCCTCCACTTT. The encoded protein is CASSLRGTGEEPLHF.

This clonotype was observed a few times. The chain links TRBV11-2 to TRBJ1-5, with D unresolved. Germline V gene lookup returns CDR1 SGHAT and CDR2 FQNNGV. V was cut by 4 bases and J by 0 bases, with 4 bases left in between. The CDR3 is 13 amino acids. Here the CDR3 DNA reads TGTGCCAGCAGCTCGTTTAGCAATCAGCCCCAGCATTTT. Its translation: CASSSFSNQPQHF.

The gene calls are TRBV20-1 and TRBJ2-2; D not resolved. V lost 1 base and J lost 7, with 4 bases in between. Germline lookup yields CDR1 DFQATT and CDR2 SNEGSKA (reference sequence). CDR3 length equals 11 residues. The CDR3 loop is CSARVFGELFF. DNA of the CDR3: TGCAGTGCTAGAGTATTCGGGGAGCTGTTTTTT.